This T cell receptor beta chain was retrieved from a study of cytomegalovirus exposure and HLA in healthy donors. PCR primers comprised 60 Vbeta and 13 Jbeta primers. The assay was immunoSEQ multiplex PCR, and TCRdb's table has in-frame clones only and misses some. The data contain around 190,000 clones, approximately 79% of them singletons. In germline, CDR1 is SQVTM, CDR2 ANQGSEA. This CDR3 has 16 amino acids. The V end was cut by 5 bases, the J end by 1 base, with 17 bases between. The clonotype originates from a young woman in good health and CMV-seronegative. The chain combines TRBV29-1 with TRBJ2-2; D might be TRBD2 (6 bases). Sequenced sample: PBMCs. The CDR3 spells CSVITGAGRNTGELFF. CDR3 nucleotide sequence: TGCAGCGTTATTACTGGGGCCGGGAGGAACACCGGGGAGCTGTTTTTT.